This T cell receptor beta chain was identified during a study of blood T cells in healthy people across ages. Looking at the study overall: About one barcoded beta molecule per two T cells was captured by template switching.

Study-wide findings and caveats: Per million T cells, the diversity of TCR beta decreased roughly linearly as age advanced.

This CDR3 region has 12 residues. The V gene's germline CDR1 is MNHEY and CDR2 SVGEGT. Unmatched junction bases numbered 3, after V lost 6 bases and J lost 5 bases. Total RNA amounts of at least 6 micrograms were extracted per sample. For the second PCR, which ran for about 7 to 11 cycles, a sample-barcoded 5' primer and a J-beta primer mix were used. Each single sample gave us at least 2.5 million CDR3-containing paired-end reads. TCRdb called the 5' RACE reads again in MiXCR, with one record for every CDR3 protein. The sample includes 1.5 million or so distinct CDR3 sequences, around 39% of them seen just once. This clonotype occurred a few times. What it binds is unknown.

J is TRBJ1-1 and V is TRBV6-2 or TRBV6-3; TRBD1 agrees at 7 bases. This clonotype was obtained from a young woman in good health. The sample taken for sequencing was blood. The CDR3 region has the DNA TGTGCCAGCAGACGGACAGGAACTGAAGCTTTCTTT. Translating it yields CASRRTGTEAFF.